This T cell receptor (beta chain) is from a study of shared clonotypes between healthy human individuals. J lost 6 bases, V lost 4 bases, and 8 bases had no gene match. The CDR3 sequence is 14 residues long. Per the germline V gene, CDR1 is SQVTM and CDR2 is ANQGSEA. Worth noting for this clone: What it binds is unknown.

Terminally differentiated effector memory CD45RA+ cells were left out of the naive CD8 fraction, which was CD45RO-negative and positively selected for CCR7. The assay was immunoSEQ multiplex PCR, and TCRdb's table has in-frame clones only and misses some. Of some 2.1 million clones in the sample, about 93% were seen once. Whole-study results and caveats: What rarefaction showed was incomplete sorted-subset sequencing despite large depth. Richness estimates generally favored naive over memory subsets. There were few donors, and this limited the genetic and exposure-history diversity represented. Non-shared clonotypes were found to have lower generation probabilities than the clonotypes that were shared by all four of the sorted-subset donors.

The clonotype was recovered from a man aged 18 to 30 in good health. Some clones in this sample may be carry-over from other donors' samples. This sequence joins TRBV29-1 and TRBJ2-2, with 7 bases fitting TRBD2. Input material: naive CD8+ T cells from PBMCs. CDR3 in amino acids: CSVGEGFGPGELFF. The CDR3 DNA reads TGCAGCGTTGGGGAGGGATTCGGACCCGGGGAGCTGTTTTTT.